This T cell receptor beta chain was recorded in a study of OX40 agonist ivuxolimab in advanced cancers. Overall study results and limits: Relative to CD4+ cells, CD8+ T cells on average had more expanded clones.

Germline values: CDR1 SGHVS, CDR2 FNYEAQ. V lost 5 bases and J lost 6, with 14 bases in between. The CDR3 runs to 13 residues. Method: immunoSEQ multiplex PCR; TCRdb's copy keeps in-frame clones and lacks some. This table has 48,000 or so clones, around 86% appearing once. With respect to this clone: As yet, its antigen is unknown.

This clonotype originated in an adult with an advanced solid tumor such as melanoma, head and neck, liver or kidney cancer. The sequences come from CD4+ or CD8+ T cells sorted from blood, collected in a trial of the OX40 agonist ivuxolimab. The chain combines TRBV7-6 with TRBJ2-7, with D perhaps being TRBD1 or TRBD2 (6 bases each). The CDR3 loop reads CASSTQGGREQYF. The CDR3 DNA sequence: TGTGCCAGCAGCACCCAAGGGGGGCGCGAGCAGTACTTC. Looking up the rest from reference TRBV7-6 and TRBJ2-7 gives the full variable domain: GAGVSQSPRYKVTKRGQDVALRCDPISGHVSLYWYRQALGQGPEFLTYFNYEAQQDKSGLPNDRFSAERPEGSISTLTIQRTEQRDSAMYRCASSTQGGREQYFGPGTRLTVT.